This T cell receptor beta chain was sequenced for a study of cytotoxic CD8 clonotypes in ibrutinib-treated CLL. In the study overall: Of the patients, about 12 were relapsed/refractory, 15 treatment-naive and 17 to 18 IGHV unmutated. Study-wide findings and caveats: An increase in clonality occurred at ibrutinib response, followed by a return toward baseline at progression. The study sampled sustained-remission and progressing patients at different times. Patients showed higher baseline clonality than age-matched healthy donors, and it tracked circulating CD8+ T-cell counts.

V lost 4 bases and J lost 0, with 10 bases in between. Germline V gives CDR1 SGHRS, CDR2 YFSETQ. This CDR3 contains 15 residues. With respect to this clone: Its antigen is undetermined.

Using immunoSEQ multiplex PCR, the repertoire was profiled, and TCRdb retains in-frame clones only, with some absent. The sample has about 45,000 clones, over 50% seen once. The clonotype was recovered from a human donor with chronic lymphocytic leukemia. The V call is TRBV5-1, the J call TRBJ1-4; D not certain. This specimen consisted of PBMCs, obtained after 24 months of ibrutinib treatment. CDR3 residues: CASSGVFATNEKLFF. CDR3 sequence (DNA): TGCGCCAGCAGCGGGGTTTTTGCAACTAATGAAAAACTGTTTTTT.